This T cell receptor beta chain emerged from a study of Graves' ophthalmopathy and Graves' hyperthyroidism. Study-wide results and caveats: From stable hyperthyroidism, ophthalmopathy was separated by a 13-signature model with 85% to 90% sensitivity and less than 83% specificity.

Points on this clonotype: Its antigen is still unknown.

A duration under 3 months, NOSPECS ≥4, CAS ≥3 and moderate-to-severe activity characterized the donors with ophthalmopathy. Other autoimmune diseases, uncontrolled infections, pregnancy or lactation ruled patients out of participation. CDR3 length equals 15 residues. Trimming removed 9 bases from V and 7 bases from J, with 24 bases in between. In germline, CDR1 is SGHTA, CDR2 FQGNSA. Investigators amplified TCR beta CDR3 regions from RNA transcripts. First-round RT-PCR used HTBI primers; second-round multiplex PCR followed. TCRdb re-analysed the multiplex PCR reads in MiXCR, keeping a single row per CDR3 protein. The table includes about 740,000 distinct CDR3 sequences, about 44% detected once.

The source material was peripheral blood. The J gene is TRBJ2-5, the V gene TRBV7-2; D perhaps matches TRBD2 (5 bases). This sequence was found in an adult man with Graves' ophthalmopathy. CDR3 sequence reads: CASVSSSLGVTTQYF. As DNA, the CDR3 is TGTGCCAGTGTGTCTAGCAGCTTAGGAGTTACGACCCAGTACTTC. Drawing the rest from reference TRBV7-2 and TRBJ2-5, the complete variable domain is GAGVSQSPSNKVTEKGKDVELRCDPISGHTALYWYRQSLGQGLEFLIYFQGNSAPDKSGLPSDRFSAERTGGSVSTLTIQRTQQEDSAVYLCASVSSSLGVTTQYFGPGTRLLVL.